These 31 T cell receptor beta chains were all obtained from the same sample, sequenced in a study of regulatory T cells in long-lasting Graves disease (dated by TCRdb to the early 2020s). The meaning of the sample's time point label: newly diagnosed GD, antithyroid drugs for less than 3 months. For both TCR sequencing and RNA sequencing, RNA was extracted from PBMCs in TRIzol. Library preparation used multiplex PCR. Sequenced on an Illumina HiSeq 4000. iRepertoire HTBI primers and Arm-PCR amplification of CDR3 regions were used to construct TCR beta libraries. The public reads were quality trimmed at Q25 with fastp and then assembled into clones with MiXCR by TCRdb, keeping productive beta chains. Rows matching on CDR3 protein sequence are summarized as one entry with the most common DNA and genes. This sample is represented by a few hundred thousand distinct CDR3 sequences; roughly 17% of them were singletons. The biggest ten clones account for about a quarter of the sample.

These same data were also listed under a study on T cells in Graves' hyperthyroidism and ophthalmopathy.

The sequences come from peripheral blood mononuclear cells (PBMCs), collected at new diagnosis, from a patient treated with antithyroid drugs. These receptors were obtained from a woman aged 18-30 years with Graves disease. Donor details come from another sample of the same person, matched by shared clones.

The chain couples TRBV7-3 to TRBJ2-1; the match to TRBD2 covers 8 bases. The CDR3 is made up of 18 amino acids. Germline-derived CDR1 and CDR2 are SGHTA and FQGTGA. Germline trimming cut 0 bases from V and 4 bases from J; bases unmatched to any gene: 11. Written as DNA, the CDR3 is TGTGCCAGCAGCTTAACTGGTTCTGGCGGGAGGATTTACAATGAGCAGTTCTTC. It translates to CASSLTGSGGRIYNEQFF.

This clonotype was recorded at least ten times. This rearrangement joins TRBV20-1 to TRBJ2-2; D unresolved. The CDR3 runs to 16 residues. Germline V gives CDR1 DFQATT, CDR2 SNEGSKA (reference sequence). The germline V and J ends were trimmed by 0 bases and 0 bases, with 11 bases remaining between them. DNA for the CDR3: TGCAGTGCTAGAGATGCGACGGGTTCGAACACCGGGGAGCTGTTTTTT. Protein sequence: CSARDATGSNTGELFF.

This clonotype occurred a few times. This sequence joins TRBV7-8 and TRBJ1-2; TRBD1 agrees at 12 bases. Looked up from germline, CDR1 is SGHVS and CDR2 is FQNEAQ. V shed 6 bases and J 6 bases; nucleotides not matched to a gene: 11. This CDR3 has 16 residues. The CDR3 here is CASRDTRGTGGHGYTF. The CDR3 region has the DNA TGTGCCAGCAGGGATACCCGCGGGACAGGGGGCCATGGCTACACCTTC.

Ten or more counts support this clonotype. This chain links TRBV5-1 with TRBJ1-1; D perhaps matches TRBD1 (6 bases). Trimming shortened V by 4 bases and J by 1 base, and 11 bases separated the two germline ends. There are 14 residues in the CDR3. Germline values: CDR1 SGHRS, CDR2 YFSETQ. CDR3 in amino acids: CASSNPGANTEAFF. The CDR3 region has the DNA TGCGCCAGCAGCAATCCAGGGGCGAACACTGAAGCTTTCTTT.

A few counts support this clonotype. A far larger clone is just one base off, so this is likely a read error. This chain uses TRBV2 with TRBJ2-4, with 13 bases lining up with TRBD2. CDR3 length: 13 amino acids. CDR1 and CDR2 (germline): SNHLY, FYNNEI. The CDR3 DNA is TGTGCCAGCAGGGCTGGACTAGCGGGAGATCACTTCTTC. This encodes CASRAGLAGDHFF.

This clonotype was counted ten times or more. CDR3 region: CASTPPQLGAFF. CDR3 DNA sequence: TGTGCCAGCACCCCTCCCCAGCTAGGGGCTTTCTTT. This chain uses TRBV28 with TRBJ1-1; no firm D call. The V gene lost 7 bases and the J gene lost 11 bases, with 17 bases spanning the gap. The CDR3 is 12 residues long. CDR1 is MDHEN, CDR2 SYDVKM, per germline.

In its sample, this clonotype was seen many times. The genes are TRBV30 and TRBJ1-1; D is unclear. This CDR3 has 12 residues. V was shortened by 4 bases and J by 2 bases, with 8 bases between the two germline ends. Per the germline V gene, CDR1 is GTSNPN and CDR2 is SVGIG (reference sequence). The CDR3 protein is CAWTRVNTEAFF. DNA of the CDR3: TGTGCCTGGACGAGGGTAAACACTGAAGCTTTCTTT.

The CDR3 protein is CASSLIGDTLSDGYTF. The CDR3 DNA is TGTGCCAGCAGCTTGATAGGGGACACCCTGTCGGATGGCTACACCTTC. V gene TRBV5-6 combines with J gene TRBJ1-2; possibly TRBD1 for D (6 bases). The V gene's germline CDR1 is SGHDT and CDR2 YYEEEE. V was cut by 1 base and J by 6 bases, with 19 bases left in between. This CDR3 has 16 amino acids.

Ten or more counts support this clonotype. The chain carries TRBV18 and TRBJ1-2; D uncertain. Germline V gene data show CDR1 as KGHSH and CDR2 as LQKENI. Deletions cut 2 bases from V and 7 bases from J, with 11 bases between. This CDR3 region has 13 residues. CDR3 nucleotides: TGTGCCAGCTCACCAGTTGCAGGCGCTGGCTACACCTTC. This codes for CASSPVAGAGYTF.

The chain carries TRBV18 and TRBJ2-2, with D perhaps matching TRBD1 (5 bases). The CDR3 runs 16 residues. Trimming cost V 2 bases and J 0 bases, with 10 bases left between them. Germline CDR1 reads KGHSH; CDR2 reads LQKENI. CDR3 in amino acids: CASSPRTIANTGELFF. DNA of the CDR3: TGTGCCAGCTCACCAAGGACAATCGCGAACACCGGGGAGCTGTTTTTT.

This clonotype was detected many times. The CDR3 is CASSLEAAGANVLTF. As DNA, the CDR3 is TGTGCCAGCAGTCTGGAGGCAGCTGGGGCCAACGTCCTGACTTTC. This rearrangement joins TRBV2 to TRBJ2-6; tentative D call: TRBD2 (5 bases). The germline V gene has CDR1 SNHLY and CDR2 FYNNEI. V was shortened by 5 bases and J by 2 bases, with 10 bases between the two germline ends. The CDR3 length is 15 residues.

There are many counts of this clonotype. The V and J genes are TRBV24-1 and TRBJ1-1; a weak D match, TRBD1 (6 bases). This CDR3 has 12 amino acids. In germline, CDR1 is KGHDR, CDR2 SFDVKD. V was trimmed by 7 bases and J by 6 bases, leaving 11 bases between them. The CDR3 DNA reads TGTGCCACCAGAGGGGGGGGCGCTGAAGCTTTCTTT. This gives the protein CATRGGGAEAFF.

The CDR3 coding sequence is TGCGCCAGCAGCCGTGGACAGGCACCTATGAACACCGGGGAGCTGTTTTTT. Translated: CASSRGQAPMNTGELFF. The chain links TRBV4-3 to TRBJ2-2, with TRBD1 matching over 7 bases. The CDR3 totals 17 residues. Germline V gene lookup returns CDR1 LGHNA and CDR2 YSLEER. V was pared by 4 bases and J by 1 base, with 9 bases of the junction left unmatched.

This clonotype was counted only a few times. This sequence joins TRBV7-8 and TRBJ1-1, with D uncertain. This CDR3 has 14 amino acids. V dropped 5 bases and J dropped 3 bases, with 13 bases sitting between them. From germline, CDR1 is SGHVS and CDR2 FQNEAQ. CDR3 coding DNA: TGTGCCAGCAGCCCCACCCACGGATACACTGAAGCTTTCTTT. Protein product: CASSPTHGYTEAFF. Filled out from reference TRBV7-8 and TRBJ1-1, the complete variable domain reads GAGVSQSPRYKVAKRGQDVALRCDPISGHVSLFWYQQALGQGPEFLTYFQNEAQLDKSGLPSDRFFAERPEGSVSTLKIQRTQQEDSAVYLCASSPTHGYTEAFFGQGTRLTVV.

Many counts were recorded for this clonotype. This chain connects TRBV2 to TRBJ2-1; no definite D call. This CDR3 region has 14 residues. V was clipped by 6 bases and J by 0 bases, with 9 bases between them. Looked up from germline, CDR1 is SNHLY and CDR2 is FYNNEI. CDR3 protein: CASSGQSSYNEQFF. The CDR3 DNA follows: TGTGCCAGCAGCGGCCAGAGCTCCTACAATGAGCAGTTCTTC.

The V and J genes are TRBV10-1 and TRBJ2-7; 12 nucleotides line up with TRBD2. Germline-derived CDR1 and CDR2 are WNHNN and SYGVQD (reference sequence). There are 16 residues in the CDR3. With 3 bases clipped from V and 2 bases from J, the junction kept 5 bases outside the gene matches. The CDR3 DNA is TGCGCCAGCAGTGATGGGCTAGCGGGAGGGACCTACGAGCAGTACTTC. Translating gives CASSDGLAGGTYEQYF.

This clonotype has at least ten counts. The chain joins TRBV10-2 to TRBJ1-5; TRBD1 might be the D (5 bases). Trimming left V 3 bases short and J 5 bases short, with 14 bases between. Germline V gene data show CDR1 as WSHSY and CDR2 as SAAADI. This CDR3 region has 15 residues. CDR3 sequence reads: CASSDGQRGYQPQHF. CDR3 sequence (DNA): TGCGCCAGCAGTGATGGTCAGCGGGGGTATCAGCCCCAGCATTTT.

This clonotype was observed a handful of times. One end of the junction is discordant with germline, which a read error may explain. The chain combines TRBV28 with TRBJ1-2; no definite D call. The CDR3 loop spans 12 amino acids. Germline V gives CDR1 MDHEN, CDR2 SYDVKM. CDR3 region: CASSRTNYGHTF. The CDR3 bases are TGTGCCAGCAGCCGAACTAACTATGGCCACACCTTC.

This clonotype occurred many times. One end of the junction fails to match germline, which may point to a read error. The gene calls are TRBV12-3 or TRBV12-4 and TRBJ1-2; weak D call: TRBD1 (6 bases). The CDR3 is made up of 14 amino acids. The CDR3 nucleotides are TGTGCCAGCAGATTAGGGGGGGCCAACTATGGCTACACCTTC. Protein: CASRLGGANYGYTF.

This clonotype was counted at least ten times. The rearrangement uses TRBV10-1 and TRBJ2-1, with 9 bases fitting TRBD1. This CDR3 spans 15 amino acids. The germline gives CDR1 WNHNN, CDR2 SYGVQD (reference sequence). The V gene end was trimmed by 6 bases and the J gene end by 6 bases; junction bases not matched to a gene: 9. CDR3 DNA: TGCGCCAGCAGCTCCCCCGGGACAGGGTTCAATGAGCAGTTCTTC. The encoded protein is CASSSPGTGFNEQFF.

A few counts support this clonotype. This chain connects TRBV27 to TRBJ2-3, with D tentatively TRBD1 (6 bases). Per the germline V gene, CDR1 is MNHEY and CDR2 is SMNVEV (reference sequence). There are 13 residues in the CDR3. Trimming removed 2 bases at V and 6 bases at J, with 9 bases between. CDR3 nucleotide sequence: TGTGCCAGCAGTTTAAGGGGGTTGGATACGCAGTATTTT. As protein: CASSLRGLDTQYF.

This clonotype was seen ten or more times. The rearrangement joins TRBV20-1 to TRBJ2-5; TRBD1 aligns across 10 bases. V shed 6 bases, J shed 5 bases, and the junction held 9 bases outside the gene matches. CDR3 size: 14 residues. The germline V gene encodes CDR1 DFQATT and CDR2 SNEGSKA (reference sequence). CDR3 coding DNA: TGCAGTGCCGCCGGACAGGGGGTTTTGGAGACCCAGTACTTC. Protein: CSAAGQGVLETQYF.

This clonotype showed up just a few times. V usage is TRBV4-2 and J usage is TRBJ1-2, with D possibly matching TRBD1 (6 bases). CDR1 is LGHNA, CDR2 YNFKEQ, per germline. V was cut by 0 bases and J by 3 bases, with 11 bases left in between. This CDR3 region has 15 residues. Here the CDR3 reads CASSQDWTEHYGYTF. The DNA of the CDR3 is TGTGCCAGCAGCCAAGATTGGACAGAGCACTATGGCTACACCTTC.

V gene TRBV18 combines with J gene TRBJ1-2; TRBD1 agrees at 9 bases. CDR3 size: 13 residues. V was pared by 6 bases and J by 6 bases, with 5 bases of the junction left unmatched. CDR1 is KGHSH, CDR2 LQKENI, per germline. CDR3 in DNA: TGTGCCAGCTCCGCGGACAGGGGCCATGGCTACACCTTC. Protein sequence: CASSADRGHGYTF.

This clonotype was detected a few times. The rearrangement joins TRBV7-8 to TRBJ2-2, with 9 bases lining up with TRBD2. CDR1 is SGHVS, CDR2 FQNEAQ, per germline. The CDR3 runs 16 residues. J was trimmed by 1 base and V by 4 bases; bases with no gene match: 4. CDR3 in DNA: TGTGCCAGCAGCTACGGACTAGCGCTGAACACCGGGGAGCTGTTTTTT. Its translation: CASSYGLALNTGELFF.

This clonotype has just a few counts. J is TRBJ2-7 and V is TRBV18; D not resolved. CDR3 length equals 11 residues. V was cut by 8 bases and J by 3 bases, with 8 bases left in between. CDR1 is KGHSH, CDR2 LQKENI, per germline. For the CDR3, the DNA is TGTGCCAGCAATTCTGTCTACGAGCAGTACTTC. This translates into CASNSVYEQYF.

In the case of this clonotype: An end of the junction differs from the germline gene, which may be a read error. The rearrangement uses TRBV3-1 and TRBJ2-5; 7 bases are a match to TRBD2. The CDR3 covers 15 residues. Per the germline V gene, CDR1 is LGHDT and CDR2 is YNNKEL (reference sequence). The CDR3 DNA sequence: TGTGCCAGCAGACAAGATGGGCTAGCGGCAGAGACCCAGTACTTC. Amino acid sequence: CASRQDGLAAETQYF.

This clonotype has a handful of counts. V and J are TRBV3-1 and TRBJ1-3; the D is unclear. Trimming took off 3 bases at V and 0 bases at J, with 6 bases between the two ends. The CDR3 spans 14 residues. In germline, CDR1 is LGHDT, CDR2 YNNKEL (reference sequence). The CDR3 nucleotides are TGTGCCAGCAGCCATAGGAGCTCTGGAAACACCATATATTTT. It yields the protein CASSHRSSGNTIYF.

This clonotype has at least ten counts. J is TRBJ1-1 and V is TRBV7-6; 10 positions agree with TRBD1. This CDR3 has 13 amino acids. The V gene end was trimmed by 5 bases and the J gene end by 3 bases; junction bases not matched to a gene: 0. Per germline, CDR1 SGHVS and CDR2 FNYEAQ. CDR3 sequence reads: CASSGQGDTEAFF. CDR3 coding DNA: TGTGCCAGCAGCGGACAGGGGGACACTGAAGCTTTCTTT.

This clonotype was counted ten times or more. The V and J genes are TRBV2 and TRBJ2-1; no clear D gene. The germline gives CDR1 SNHLY, CDR2 FYNNEI. The CDR3 loop spans 15 amino acids. Trimming stripped 5 bases from V and 1 base from J, with 12 bases between. In nucleotides, the CDR3 is TGTGCCAGCAGTACCGCGAGCCTGTCCTACAATGAGCAGTTCTTC. Its protein is CASSTASLSYNEQFF.

This clonotype was detected many times. The V and J genes are TRBV20-1 and TRBJ2-7, with D possibly matching TRBD2 (5 bases). The length of the CDR3 is 13 residues. In germline, CDR1 is DFQATT, CDR2 SNEGSKA (reference sequence). Deletions cut 3 bases from V and 5 bases from J, with 14 bases between. The CDR3 protein is CSASGIQPNEQYF. As DNA, the CDR3 is TGCAGTGCTAGCGGGATACAGCCCAACGAGCAGTACTTC.